This entry features one T cell receptor beta chain sequence. V was shortened by 3 bases and J by 6 bases, with 17 bases between the two germline ends. Germline CDR1 is MDHEN and CDR2 is SYDVKM. This CDR3 is 15 amino acids long. The data were obtained in a study of blood T cell repertoires in COVID-19. Across the whole study: There were acute and convalescent COVID-19 samples, and they came from the United States, Italy and Spain. T cells, B-cell-depleted T cells, or PBMCs supplied cDNA or gDNA.

Repertoires were generated with immunoSEQ multiplex PCR, while TCRdb's copy carries only in-frame clones and drops some. The sample holds about 210,000 clones, roughly four fifths seen once. The sample consisted of peripheral blood. The rearrangement uses TRBV28 and TRBJ1-2; possibly TRBD1 for D (5 bases). This TCR was recovered from a woman in her thirties or forties with acute or convalescent COVID-19. CDR3 sequence: CASSFYGSGLNGYTF. CDR3 coding DNA: TGTGCCAGCAGTTTCTATGGGTCAGGGCTAAATGGCTACACCTTC.